A few counts support the clone carrying this TCR beta chain. During construction of the library, unique molecular identifiers were attached to individual cDNA molecules for quantitative, reproducible TCR counting. TCRdb reanalysed the RACE reads using MiXCR and keeps one entry per CDR3 protein. Here the sample spans over 100,000 distinct CDR3 sequences, approximately 9% being singletons. This sample was taken from a study of human T cells and chemical hapten exposure. The time point: healthy volunteer bleed at 2 weeks. Unseparated into fractions, whole blood served as the source from which total RNA was extracted. Trimming cost V 0 bases and J 0 bases; bases outside gene matches: 2. CDR1 is MGHRA, CDR2 YSYEKL, per germline. This CDR3 contains 15 residues.

The chain links TRBV4-1 to TRBJ2-7; TRBD1 agrees at 7 bases. This receptor was obtained from a male donor in good health. Some clones in this sample may be carry-over from other donors' samples. The sequenced sample was whole blood. In nucleotides, the CDR3 is TGCGCCAGCAGCCAAGATGGGACAGTCTCCTACGAGCAGTACTTC. This sequence encodes CASSQDGTVSYEQYF.